These 18 T cell receptor beta chains were sequenced from one sample in a study of cytomegalovirus exposure and HLA in healthy donors. TCRdb keeps only in-frame clones here, not all; method: immunoSEQ multiplex PCR. In the table there are roughly 50,000 clones, about 92% of which are singletons. Material for sequencing was PBMCs. The receptors come from a man between 18 and 29 years old in good health and CMV-seronegative.

V and J are TRBV28 and TRBJ1-1, with a tentative D call TRBD1 (6 bases). The CDR3 spans 15 residues. The germline V and J ends were trimmed by 3 bases and 4 bases, with 15 bases remaining between them. CDR1 and CDR2 (germline): MDHEN, SYDVKM. DNA of the CDR3: TGTGCCAGCAGTTTTCAGGGGCGAGGTGCCACTGAAGCTTTCTTT. Its translation: CASSFQGRGATEAFF.

This clone was observed once. The chain has TRBV28 and TRBJ2-5; weak D call: TRBD1 (6 bases). The V gene lost 7 bases and the J gene lost 3 bases, with 15 bases spanning the gap. This CDR3 comprises 14 residues. The germline CDR1 and CDR2 sequences are MDHEN and SYDVKM. Written as DNA, the CDR3 is TGTGCCAGCAAAGAGGACAGACAAAAAGAGACCCAGTACTTC. This sequence encodes CASKEDRQKETQYF.

V is TRBV19 and J is TRBJ1-5; 8 bases are shared with TRBD1. Unmatched junction bases numbered 14, after V lost 5 bases and J lost 5 bases. The CDR3 runs to 17 residues. Germline lookup yields CDR1 LNHDA and CDR2 SQIVND (reference sequence). CDR3 protein: CASSPLWQGAKDQPQHF. The CDR3 DNA follows: TGTGCCAGTAGTCCCCTTTGGCAGGGGGCGAAGGATCAGCCCCAGCATTTT.

This chain uses TRBV6-6 with TRBJ1-2; TRBD1 might be the D (5 bases). Trimming took 5 bases from V and 3 from J, leaving 10 bases between them. This CDR3 spans 13 amino acids. Germline V CDR1 and CDR2: MNHNY, SVGAGI (reference sequence). CDR3 protein: CASSPGSHYGYTF. The DNA of the CDR3 is TGTGCCAGCAGTCCAGGGTCCCACTATGGCTACACCTTC.

The genes are TRBV4-3 and TRBJ1-1, with TRBD1 matching 9 bases. Germline V CDR1 and CDR2: LGHNA, YSLEER. Germline trimming cut 2 bases from V and 6 bases from J; bases unmatched to any gene: 7. CDR3 length: 15 amino acids. CDR3 DNA sequence: TGCGCCAGCAGCCAACTCCACAGGGGGCGAGCTGAAGCTTTCTTT. Encoded protein: CASSQLHRGRAEAFF.

The CDR3 DNA reads TGTGCTAGTGGAGCGGGAGGGCCTAGCACAGATACGCAGTATTTT. Protein sequence: CASGAGGPSTDTQYF. The chain uses TRBV12-5 and TRBJ2-3, with 10 bases lining up with TRBD2. Germline V gene sequence: CDR1 LGHNT, CDR2 FRNRAP. V lost 6 bases to trimming and J lost 0 bases; unmatched junction nucleotides: 3. The CDR3 sequence is 15 residues long.

The gene calls are TRBV19 and TRBJ1-1; D uncertain. The CDR3 loop spans 14 amino acids. From germline, CDR1 is LNHDA and CDR2 SQIVND (reference sequence). The V and J ends lost 5 bases and 0 bases respectively, with 10 bases between them. The CDR3 nucleotides are TGTGCCAGTAGTTCAGTTACAATGAACACTGAAGCTTTCTTT. Encoded protein: CASSSVTMNTEAFF.

This chain joins TRBV30 and TRBJ2-1, with TRBD1 as a possible D gene (6 bases). V was trimmed by 7 bases and J by 9 bases, leaving 16 bases between them. The CDR3 is 12 residues long. CDR1 is GTSNPN and CDR2 is SVGIG in the germline V gene (reference sequence). CDR3 in amino acids: CALETGSREQFF. The CDR3 DNA is TGTGCCTTGGAAACAGGGTCGCGTGAGCAGTTCTTC.

This chain uses TRBV6-1 with TRBJ2-7; 13 nucleotides match TRBD2. CDR3 length: 14 residues. CDR1 is MNHNS and CDR2 is SASEGT in the germline V gene. J lost 6 bases, V lost 9 bases, and 8 bases had no gene match. The CDR3 DNA sequence: TGTGCCAGACTAGCGGGAGGGCCTCCTCTCGAGCAGTACTTC. Amino acid sequence: CARLAGGPPLEQYF.

The chain uses TRBV5-4 and TRBJ2-3, with TRBD1 matching 11 bases. With V trimmed by 4 bases and J by 3 bases, 7 bases remained unmatched. The CDR3 is made up of 16 amino acids. Germline assignment: CDR1 SGHNT and CDR2 YYREEE (reference sequence). The CDR3 sequence is CASSQGQGAPTDTQYF. CDR3 DNA: TGTGCCAGCAGCCAAGGACAGGGGGCGCCAACAGATACGCAGTATTTT.

The chain employs TRBV5-1 and TRBJ2-7, with 8 bases fitting TRBD1. The CDR3 has 15 residues. From germline, CDR1 is SGHRS and CDR2 YFSETQ. V was pared by 4 bases and J by 5 bases, with 11 bases of the junction left unmatched. The CDR3 is CASSPLDREDDEQYF. CDR3 DNA: TGCGCCAGCAGCCCATTGGACAGGGAGGACGACGAGCAGTACTTC.

This chain connects TRBV7-3 to TRBJ2-3; 15 nucleotides line up with TRBD2. After removal of 4 bases from V and 7 bases from J, the junction contained 3 bases not matched to a gene. The CDR3 sequence is 15 residues long. Germline CDR1 reads SGHTA; CDR2 reads FQGTGA. The CDR3 sequence is CASSYGTSGRNTQYF. The CDR3 nucleotides read TGTGCCAGCAGCTACGGGACTAGCGGGAGGAATACGCAGTATTTT.

This rearrangement joins TRBV6-1 to TRBJ2-7, with D possibly being TRBD2 (6 bases). This CDR3 has 16 amino acids. Trimming removed 0 bases at V and 2 bases at J, with 14 bases between. CDR1 is MNHNS and CDR2 is SASEGT in the germline V gene. The CDR3 bases are TGTGCCAGCAGTGAAGCGTTCGGGGGAGGCCCCTACGAGCAGTACTTC. It translates to CASSEAFGGGPYEQYF.

The J gene is TRBJ1-2, the V gene TRBV28, with D tentatively TRBD1 (5 bases). This CDR3 spans 14 amino acids. Per the germline V gene, CDR1 is MDHEN and CDR2 is SYDVKM. Between the trimmed V and J ends, which lost 2 bases and 2 bases, there was a span of 9 bases. The CDR3 DNA reads as TGTGCCAGCAGTTTAAGGGGTACCAACTATGGCTACACCTTC. It yields the protein CASSLRGTNYGYTF.

V and J are TRBV18 and TRBJ2-7, with D tentatively TRBD2 (5 bases). Germline V CDR1 and CDR2: KGHSH, LQKENI. CDR3 length equals 15 residues. The ends were cut back, 2 bases at V and 5 bases at J, with 16 bases in the middle. CDR3 sequence: CASSPVAAGGDEQYF. The CDR3 nucleotides are TGTGCCAGCTCACCAGTGGCGGCGGGTGGGGACGAGCAGTACTTC.

This sequence joins TRBV10-3 and TRBJ2-7; 7 nucleotides line up with TRBD1. The CDR3 loop spans 13 amino acids. Germline assignment: CDR1 ENHRY and CDR2 SYGVKD. The V and J ends lost 3 bases and 6 bases, in that order; junction bases with no gene match: 5. The CDR3 sequence is CAISEGGAAEQYF. The DNA for the CDR3 is TGTGCCATCAGTGAAGGGGGCGCGGCCGAGCAGTACTTC.

The chain combines TRBV5-6 with TRBJ2-5; perhaps TRBD2 as D (5 bases). The V and J ends lost 4 bases and 4 bases respectively, with 17 bases between them. The germline V gene has CDR1 SGHDT and CDR2 YYEEEE. The CDR3 has 15 residues. CDR3 residues: CASSRRRLGGETQYF. In nucleotides, the CDR3 is TGTGCCAGCAGCCGTCGAAGGTTAGGAGGAGAGACCCAGTACTTC.

The gene calls are TRBV28 and TRBJ2-2, with 7 bases identical to TRBD2. In germline, CDR1 is MDHEN, CDR2 SYDVKM. The CDR3 length is 18 residues. V was clipped by 5 bases and J by 6 bases; unmatched bases: 18. This CDR3 reads CASSTPGFAGAGPGELFF. The CDR3, as DNA: TGTGCCAGCAGTACCCCAGGGTTTGCGGGAGCCGGGCCCGGGGAGCTGTTTTTT.